This T cell receptor (beta chain) was retrieved from a study of blood T cell repertoires in COVID-19. Across the study: Both acute and convalescent COVID-19 samples were obtained from the United States, Italy and Spain. Sample material is recorded as cDNA or gDNA derived from T cells, B-cell-depleted T cells, or PBMCs.

Authors' methods: Reference gene primer amplification in the assay estimated nucleated cell counts. Assay: immunoSEQ multiplex PCR; the TCRdb copy retains only in-frame clones and omits some. For V, J and clone size, that table is used; D and trimming come from the DNA. This sample yields 55,000 to 80,000 clones, of which approximately 82% are seen a single time; about 20% belongs to the top ten. The CDR3 spans 17 residues. Between the trimmed V and J ends, which lost 3 bases and 0 bases, there was a span of 13 bases. The V gene's germline CDR1 is SGHDT and CDR2 YYEEEE. The source material was peripheral blood. The chain uses TRBV5-6 and TRBJ2-6, with TRBD2 as a possible D gene (6 bases). The TCR sequence derives from a woman of 80 years or more with acute or convalescent COVID-19. In nucleotides, the CDR3 is TGTGCCAGCAGCTGGGGAGGTGGACGCTCTGGGGCCAACGTCCTGACTTTC. Translating gives CASSWGGGRSGANVLTF.